Reported below is one T cell receptor beta chain. Positively selected for CCR7, the CD45RO-negative cells used as naive CD8 cells excluded terminally differentiated effector memory CD45RA+ cells. This specimen belongs to a study of shared clonotypes between healthy human individuals. Clones were sequenced by immunoSEQ multiplex PCR, and TCRdb holds only the in-frame ones, with some missing. In the table there are about 2.2 million clones, around 95% of which are singletons. This TCR was recovered from a man aged 18 to 35 in good health. Some clones in this sample may be carry-over from other donors' samples. Sequenced: naive CD8+ T cells from PBMCs.

The CDR3 here is CASSPTSYEQYF. The CDR3 nucleotides are TGTGCCAGCAGTCCTACTTCCTACGAGCAGTACTTC. This chain connects TRBV25-1 to TRBJ2-7, with D unresolved. The CDR3 length is 12 residues. The germline CDR1 and CDR2 sequences are MGHDK and SYGVNS. Trimming removed 5 bases from V and 1 base from J, with 6 bases in between.